The clone carrying this TCR beta chain was picked up a small number of times. Using a J-beta primer mix together with a sample-barcoded 5' primer, a second PCR was run for roughly 6 to 12 cycles. MiXCR, applied by TCRdb to the 5' RACE reads, yields one record per CDR3 protein. Of 540,000 or so distinct CDR3 sequences in the sample, around 24% were seen once. This sample stems from a study of blood T cells in healthy people across ages. Each of the donors had approximately 10 milliliters of peripheral blood drawn into EDTA-treated Vacutainer tubes. Trimming removed 2 bases at V and 2 bases at J, with 6 bases between. The length of the CDR3 is 13 residues. Germline V CDR1 and CDR2: ENHRY, SYGVKD. The data also belong to a second study, concerning T cells of mothers and their children.

The material sequenced was blood. The receptor's source is a boy aged 10-17 years in good health. This chain uses TRBV10-3 with TRBJ2-5; D uncertain. The CDR3 protein is CAISERYQETQYF. In DNA form, the CDR3 reads TGTGCCATCAGTGAGAGGTATCAAGAGACCCAGTACTTC.